The TCR beta chain described here comes from a study of response to subunit inactivated influenza vaccine. MiXCR was run by TCRdb on the RT-PCR reads, yielding one entry per CDR3 protein. The repertoire holds around 750,000 distinct CDR3 sequences, with 21% as singletons. V lost 2 bases to trimming and J lost 2 bases, with 25 bases between them. Germline V lookup: CDR1 SGHVS, CDR2 FNYEAQ. The CDR3 has 19 residues. A few counts support this clonotype. The antigen remains unidentified. Study-level points and caveats: Authors proposed each seasonal influenza vaccination draws in few new T cells.

Material: PBMCs from blood, obtained around 5 days after vaccination. The TCR was taken from a man aged 45-60 years who received an inactivated influenza vaccine. The rearrangement uses TRBV7-6 and TRBJ2-7; D is possibly TRBD2 (7 bases). The CDR3: CASSLRGRTGRGPTYEQYF. CDR3 coding DNA: TGTGCCAGCAGCTTAAGGGGCAGAACAGGGCGGGGGCCGACCTACGAGCAGTACTTC.